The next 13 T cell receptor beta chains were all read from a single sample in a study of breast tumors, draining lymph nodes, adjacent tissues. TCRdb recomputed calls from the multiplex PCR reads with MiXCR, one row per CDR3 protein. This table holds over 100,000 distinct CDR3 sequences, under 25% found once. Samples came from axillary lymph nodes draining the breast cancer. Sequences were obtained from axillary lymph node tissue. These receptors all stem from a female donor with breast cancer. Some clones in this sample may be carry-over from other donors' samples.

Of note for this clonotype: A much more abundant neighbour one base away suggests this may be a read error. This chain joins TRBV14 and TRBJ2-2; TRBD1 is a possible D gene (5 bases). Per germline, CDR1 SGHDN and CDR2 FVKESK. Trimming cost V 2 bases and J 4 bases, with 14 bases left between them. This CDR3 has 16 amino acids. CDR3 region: CASSQSPRASTGELFF. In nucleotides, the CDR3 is TGTGCCAGCAGCCAAAGTCCCAGGGCGAGCACCGGGGAGCTGTTTTTT.

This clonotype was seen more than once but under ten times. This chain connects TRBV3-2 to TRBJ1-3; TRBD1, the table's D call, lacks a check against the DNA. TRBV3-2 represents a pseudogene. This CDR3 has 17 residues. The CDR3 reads CASSQDGPQGPGNTIYF. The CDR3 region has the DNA TGTGCCAGCAGCCAAGATGGCCCCCAGGGACCCGGGAACACCATATATTTT.

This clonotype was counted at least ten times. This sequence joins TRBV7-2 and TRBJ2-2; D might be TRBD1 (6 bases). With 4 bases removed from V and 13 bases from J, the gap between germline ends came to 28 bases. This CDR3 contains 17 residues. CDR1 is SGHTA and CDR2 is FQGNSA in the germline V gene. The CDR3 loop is CASSSRATGHSSVGLFF. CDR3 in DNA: TGTGCCAGCAGCTCAAGAGCAACGGGACATTCGTCAGTGGGGCTGTTTTTT.

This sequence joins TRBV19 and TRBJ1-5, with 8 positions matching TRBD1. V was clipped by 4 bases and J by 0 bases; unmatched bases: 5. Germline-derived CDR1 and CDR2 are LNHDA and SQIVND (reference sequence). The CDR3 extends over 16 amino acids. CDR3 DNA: TGTGCCAGTAGTACCCGGACAGGGTTTAGCAATCAGCCCCAGCATTTT. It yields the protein CASSTRTGFSNQPQHF. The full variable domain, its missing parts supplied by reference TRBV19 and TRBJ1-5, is DGGITQSPKYLFRKEGQNVTLSCEQNLNHDAMYWYRQDPGQGLRLIYYSQIVNDFQKGDIAEGYSVSREKKESFPLTVTSAQKNPTAFYLCASSTRTGFSNQPQHFGDGTRLSIL.

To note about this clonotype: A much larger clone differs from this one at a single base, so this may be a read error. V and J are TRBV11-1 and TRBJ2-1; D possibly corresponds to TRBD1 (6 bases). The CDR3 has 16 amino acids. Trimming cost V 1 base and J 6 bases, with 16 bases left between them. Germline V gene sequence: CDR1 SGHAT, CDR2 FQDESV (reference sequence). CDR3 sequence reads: CASSLVLPLGGNEQFF. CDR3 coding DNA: TGTGCCAGCAGCTTAGTTCTCCCCTTAGGGGGCAATGAGCAGTTCTTC.

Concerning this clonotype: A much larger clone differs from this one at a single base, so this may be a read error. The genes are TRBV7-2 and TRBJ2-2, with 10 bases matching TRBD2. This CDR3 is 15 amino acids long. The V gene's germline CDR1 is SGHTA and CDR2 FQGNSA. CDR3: CASSISGGNTGELSF. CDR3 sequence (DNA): TGTGCCAGCAGCATTAGCGGGGGGAACACCGGGGAGCTGTCTTTT.

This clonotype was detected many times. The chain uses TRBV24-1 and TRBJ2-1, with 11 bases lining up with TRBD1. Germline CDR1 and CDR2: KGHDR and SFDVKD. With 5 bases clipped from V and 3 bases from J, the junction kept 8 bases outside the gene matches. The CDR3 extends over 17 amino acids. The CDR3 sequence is CATSGFPGTGGYNEQFF. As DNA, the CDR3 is TGTGCCACCAGTGGATTCCCCGGGACAGGGGGCTACAATGAGCAGTTCTTC.

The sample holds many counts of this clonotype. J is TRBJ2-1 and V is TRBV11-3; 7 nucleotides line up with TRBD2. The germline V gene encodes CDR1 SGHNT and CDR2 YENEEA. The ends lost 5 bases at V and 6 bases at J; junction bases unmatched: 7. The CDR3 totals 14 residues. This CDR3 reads CASSRGGSSNEQFF. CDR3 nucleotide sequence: TGTGCCAGCAGCAGGGGAGGGAGTAGCAATGAGCAGTTCTTC.

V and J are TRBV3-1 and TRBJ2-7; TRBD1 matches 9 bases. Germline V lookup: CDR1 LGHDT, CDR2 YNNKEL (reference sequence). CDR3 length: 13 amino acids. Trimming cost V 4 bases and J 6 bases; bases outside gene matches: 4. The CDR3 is CASSPRQGGEQYF. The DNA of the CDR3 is TGTGCCAGCAGCCCCCGACAGGGGGGCGAGCAGTACTTC.

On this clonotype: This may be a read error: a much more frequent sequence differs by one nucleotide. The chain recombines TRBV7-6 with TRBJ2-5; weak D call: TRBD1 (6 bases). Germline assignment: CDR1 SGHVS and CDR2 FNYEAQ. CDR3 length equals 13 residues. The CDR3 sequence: CASSLGAQGTQYF. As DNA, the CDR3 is TGTGCCAGCAGCTTGGGGGCCCAAGGGACCCAGTACTTC.

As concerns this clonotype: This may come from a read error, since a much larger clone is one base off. The CDR3 bases are TGTGCCAGCAGTAGACGGAGGGGCGGGGGTGAAAAACCGTTTTTT. Residues: CASSRRRGGGEKPFF. The J gene is TRBJ1-4, the V gene TRBV6-4, with a tentative D call TRBD1 (5 bases). This CDR3 region has 15 residues. CDR1 is MRHNA, CDR2 SNTAGT, per germline.

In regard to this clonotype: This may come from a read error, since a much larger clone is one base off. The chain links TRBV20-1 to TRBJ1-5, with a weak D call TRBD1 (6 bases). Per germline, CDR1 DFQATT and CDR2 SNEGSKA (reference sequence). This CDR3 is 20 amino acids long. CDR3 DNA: TGCGGTGCTAATCCTCACCCTGGTCAGGGGTTAAGGGAAGACAATCAGCCCCAGCATTTT. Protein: CGANPHPGQGLREDNQPQHF.

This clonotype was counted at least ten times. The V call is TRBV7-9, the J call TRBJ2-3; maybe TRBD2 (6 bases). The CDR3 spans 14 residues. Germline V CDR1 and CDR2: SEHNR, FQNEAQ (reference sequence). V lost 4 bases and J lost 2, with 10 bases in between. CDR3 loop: CASSSGLPTDTQYF. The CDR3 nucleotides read TGTGCCAGCAGCTCCGGACTACCCACAGATACGCAGTATTTT.